A selection of T cell receptor beta chains follows, all from one sample in a study of T cell responses to AZD1222 COVID-19 vaccine. TCRdb keeps only in-frame clones here, not all; method: immunoSEQ multiplex PCR. This sample has fewer than 100,000 clones, with roughly 90% found just once. Sequences were derived from peripheral blood, sampled on day 0 of AZD1222 vaccination. The receptors derive from an adult in good health. CDR3s include the opening cysteine and the closing phenylalanine or tryptophan. The D gene is left open where the match is weak. Clone size is given for some rows only: seen once, a few or many times, or a class if the clone is expanded.

CASSWVGQGDGYTF	TGTGCCAGCAGCTGGGTGGGACAGGGAGATGGCTACACCTTC	TRBJ1-2	TRBD1	-	TRBV5-4
CASSLGGNYGYTF	TGTGCCAGCAGCTTGGGAGGGAACTATGGCTACACCTTC	TRBJ1-2	-	once	TRBV11-2
CASSSKDRGSTNEKLFF	TGTGCCAGCAGCTCCAAGGACAGGGGTTCAACTAATGAAAAACTGTTTTTT	TRBJ1-4	TRBD1	-	TRBV5-4
CASSLSRRGKGNPYNSPLHF	TGTGCCAGCAGCTTAAGTCGGAGGGGCAAAGGGAACCCCTATAATTCACCCCTCCACTTT	TRBJ1-6	-	-	TRBV13
CASRLGYNQPQHF	TGTGCCAGCAGACTAGGTTATAATCAGCCCCAGCATTTT	TRBJ1-5	-	-	TRBV28
CASSPTGAAGELFF	TGTGCCAGCAGTCCCACGGGGGCGGCCGGGGAGCTGTTTTTT	TRBJ2-2	-	-	TRBV6-6
CASSHRVFKRLNYGYTF	TGTGCCAGTAGTCACAGGGTTTTTAAGCGCCTCAACTATGGCTACACCTTC	TRBJ1-2	-	-	TRBV19
CASSEGSYRGYTF	TGTGCCAGCAGTGAAGGGTCCTATAGGGGCTACACCTTC	TRBJ1-2	-	-	TRBV6-1
CASSEALGTTYEQYF	TGTGCCAGCAGTGAAGCGTTAGGCACCACCTACGAGCAGTACTTC	TRBJ2-7	-	-	TRBV6-1
CASSDAGGETQYF	TGTGCCAGTAGTGATGCGGGGGGGGAGACCCAGTACTTC	TRBJ2-5	TRBD2	-	TRBV19
CASSHLGTGRREPQGEQYF	TGTGCCAGCTCGCATTTGGGGACAGGCCGGCGGGAGCCTCAAGGCGAGCAGTACTTC	TRBJ2-7	-	once	TRBV18
CATSDPRPGANVLTF	TGTGCCACCAGTGATCCTCGTCCAGGGGCCAACGTCCTGACTTTC	TRBJ2-6	-	-	TRBV24-1
CASSTQRTTEAFF	TGTGCCAGCAGTACACAGCGGACAACTGAAGCTTTCTTT	TRBJ1-1	-	many	TRBV6-5
CASSFSKGGDTEAFF	TGTGCCAGCAGCTTCTCGAAAGGAGGGGACACTGAAGCTTTCTTT	TRBJ1-1	-	-	TRBV7-9
CASSLSDNQPQHF	TGTGCCAGCAGTTTAAGTGACAATCAGCCCCAGCATTTT	TRBJ1-5	-	-	TRBV12-3/TRBV12-4
CASRFLATNEKLFF	TGTGCCAGCAGGTTTCTTGCAACTAATGAAAAACTGTTTTTT	TRBJ1-4	-	-	TRBV6-5
CASSRDGSNSPLHF	TGTGCCAGCAGCCGGGACGGCAGTAATTCACCCCTCCACTTT	TRBJ1-6	-	-	TRBV7-3
CASSSWDSSEKLFF	TGTGCCAGCAGCTCCTGGGACAGTTCTGAAAAACTGTTTTTT	TRBJ1-4	TRBD1	-	TRBV3-1/TRBV3-2
CASSIIEGNEQFF	TGTGCCAGTAGTATAATCGAGGGCAATGAGCAGTTCTTC	TRBJ2-1	-	-	TRBV19
CAISAGEMNTEAFF	TGTGCCATCAGTGCGGGGGAAATGAACACTGAAGCTTTCTTT	TRBJ1-1	-	-	TRBV10-3
CSAGVGGYTF	TGCAGCGCTGGGGTCGGGGGCTACACCTTC	TRBJ1-2	-	-	TRBV29-1
CASSEPGQGVTDTQYF	TGTGCCAGCAGTGAACCTGGACAGGGAGTAACAGATACGCAGTATTTT	TRBJ2-3	TRBD1	-	TRBV2
CASSGSRMNTEAFF	TGTGCCAGCAGCGGCAGCAGAATGAACACTGAAGCTTTCTTT	TRBJ1-1	-	-	TRBV2
CASSLAAGNGYTF	TGTGCCAGCAGCTTAGCCGCAGGGAATGGCTACACCTTC	TRBJ1-2	-	-	TRBV7-2
CASSPREGNTEAFF	TGTGCCAGCTCACCCCGCGAGGGGAACACTGAAGCTTTCTTT	TRBJ1-1	-	-	TRBV18
CATSDGTDFWPDTQYF	TGTGCCACCAGTGATGGGACAGATTTTTGGCCAGATACGCAGTATTTT	TRBJ2-3	TRBD1	-	TRBV24-1
CASSSHRGRRFYGYTF	TGTGCCAGCAGTTCCCACAGGGGGCGCCGATTCTATGGCTACACCTTC	TRBJ1-2	TRBD1	-	TRBV11-2
CASSLASFTGGAGGYTF	TGCGCCAGCAGCTTGGCTTCTTTTACGGGGGGGGCTGGAGGCTACACCTTC	TRBJ1-2	-	-	TRBV5-1
CASSLGDSFQPQHF	TGCGCCAGCAGCTTAGGTGACAGCTTCCAGCCCCAGCATTTT	TRBJ1-5	-	-	TRBV5-1
CATSPRTGGGETQYF	TGTGCGACCAGCCCCCGGACAGGGGGCGGGGAGACCCAGTACTTC	TRBJ2-5	TRBD1	-	TRBV10-3
CASSQHSDRGHNEQFF	TGCGCCAGCAGCCAACACTCGGACAGGGGACATAATGAGCAGTTCTTC	TRBJ2-1	TRBD1	-	TRBV4-3
CASRADSTSYEQYF	TGTGCCAGCAGGGCCGACAGCACCTCCTACGAGCAGTACTTC	TRBJ2-7	-	-	TRBV2
CASSSLGTRNEKLFF	TGCGCCAGCAGCTCGCTCGGGACACGGAATGAAAAACTGTTTTTT	TRBJ1-4	-	-	TRBV5-1
CASSSGTGGPGELFF	TGTGCCAGCAGCTCCGGGACAGGGGGTCCCGGGGAGCTGTTTTTT	TRBJ2-2	TRBD1	-	TRBV11-3
CASSLGGQGTEAFF	TGCGCCAGCAGCTTGGGGGGACAGGGGACTGAAGCTTTCTTT	TRBJ1-1	TRBD1	-	TRBV5-1
CASSQTKTGELFF	TGTGCCAGCAGTCAAACTAAGACCGGGGAGCTGTTTTTT	TRBJ2-2	-	many	TRBV27
CASSFYGTGNMNTEAFF	TGCGCCAGCAGCTTCTACGGGACAGGGAATATGAACACTGAAGCTTTCTTT	TRBJ1-1	TRBD1	-	TRBV5-1
CASSPQAGDNSPLHF	TGTGCCAGCTCACCACAGGCAGGGGATAATTCACCCCTCCACTTT	TRBJ1-6	-	few	TRBV18
CASSDQLGNYGYTF	TGTGCCAGCAGTGACCAACTCGGGAACTATGGCTACACCTTC	TRBJ1-2	-	-	TRBV6-1
CASSQTGSNEKLFF	TGTGCCAGCAGCCAGACAGGTTCTAATGAAAAACTGTTTTTT	TRBJ1-4	-	-	TRBV3-1/TRBV3-2
CASSYWGRGMIEAFF	TGTGCCAGCAGTTACTGGGGACGAGGGATGATTGAAGCTTTCTTT	TRBJ1-1	-	-	TRBV6-2/TRBV6-3
CAIRLGGGNEQFF	TGTGCCATCCGTTTGGGGGGGGGCAATGAGCAGTTCTTC	TRBJ2-1	TRBD2	-	TRBV10-3
CATSDRRDTQETQYF	TGTGCCACCAGTGACCGCCGGGACACCCAAGAGACCCAGTACTTC	TRBJ2-5	-	-	TRBV24-1
CASSESTGGDEQFF	TGCGCCAGCAGTGAGTCGACGGGCGGCGATGAGCAGTTCTTC	TRBJ2-1	-	-	TRBV10-2
CASSLWGGSYEQYF	TGTGCCAGCAGTTTATGGGGCGGGAGCTACGAGCAGTACTTC	TRBJ2-7	TRBD2	-	TRBV27
CASSLVGGLGETQYF	TGTGCCAGCAGCTTAGTCGGGGGGCTGGGAGAGACCCAGTACTTC	TRBJ2-5	-	-	TRBV7-2
CASRGEGLNYGYTF	TGTGCCAGTCGGGGTGAGGGTCTCAACTATGGCTACACCTTC	TRBJ1-2	-	-	TRBV19
CASSLGAGWVNEQFF	TGCGCCAGCAGCTTGGGGGCAGGGTGGGTCAATGAGCAGTTCTTC	TRBJ2-1	-	-	TRBV5-1
CASSFNRDGNTIYF	TGTGCCAGTAGCTTTAACAGGGATGGAAACACCATATATTTT	TRBJ1-3	-	-	TRBV19
CSVGQGTRGYTF	TGCAGCGTTGGGCAGGGGACCAGGGGCTACACCTTC	TRBJ1-2	-	-	TRBV29-1
CASSLWEGNQPQHF	TGTGCCAGCAGTTTGTGGGAGGGCAATCAGCCCCAGCATTTT	TRBJ1-5	-	-	TRBV27
CASTNSNQPQHF	TGTGCCAGCACCAATAGCAATCAGCCCCAGCATTTT	TRBJ1-5	-	-	TRBV28
CASSLDGSSYNEQFF	TGTGCCAGCAGCTTAGACGGGAGCTCCTACAATGAGCAGTTCTTC	TRBJ2-1	-	once	TRBV11-3
CASRNREPNYGYTF	TGTGCCAGTAGGAACAGAGAACCTAACTATGGCTACACCTTC	TRBJ1-2	-	few	TRBV19
CASSSAGAGTDTQYF	TGTGCCAGCAGTTCAGCGGGAGCCGGCACAGATACGCAGTATTTT	TRBJ2-3	TRBD2	-	TRBV2
CASSLKGGRTEAFF	TGTGCCAGCAGTTTAAAAGGGGGGAGGACTGAAGCTTTCTTT	TRBJ1-1	-	-	TRBV27
CASSLDRNQPQHF	TGTGCCAGCAGCTTAGACCGGAATCAGCCCCAGCATTTT	TRBJ1-5	-	-	TRBV7-9